The 15 T cell receptor beta chains given below trace back to one sample, sequenced in a study of blood T cell repertoires in COVID-19. Using immunoSEQ multiplex PCR, the repertoire was profiled, and TCRdb retains in-frame clones only, with some absent. The sample includes over 100,000 clones, around 88% of them seen just once. Sequenced: peripheral blood. These receptors were obtained from a man aged 50 to 60 with acute or convalescent COVID-19.

This chain joins TRBV27 and TRBJ2-1, with 10 bases lining up with TRBD2. CDR3 length equals 16 residues. Germline V gives CDR1 MNHEY, CDR2 SMNVEV (reference sequence). J lost 2 bases, V lost 4 bases, and 5 bases had no gene match. The CDR3 sequence: CASSSYLAGAYNEQFF. CDR3 sequence (DNA): TGTGCCAGCAGTTCGTACCTAGCGGGGGCCTACAATGAGCAGTTCTTC.

At least ten counts were recorded for this clone. V gene TRBV2 combines with J gene TRBJ2-3; D may be TRBD2 (6 bases). Per germline, CDR1 SNHLY and CDR2 FYNNEI. V was clipped by 6 bases and J by 1 base, with 11 bases between them. The CDR3 loop spans 14 amino acids. The CDR3 DNA follows: TGTGCCAGCAGGGGGGGAGCTGGCACAGATACGCAGTATTTT. Translation gives CASRGGAGTDTQYF.

This sequence joins TRBV3-1 (or the pseudogene TRBV3-2) and TRBJ1-1, with TRBD1 matching 9 bases. The germline V gene encodes CDR1 LGHDT and CDR2 YNNKEL (reference sequence). CDR3 length: 16 residues. V lost 1 base and J lost 3; bases outside the gene matches: 6. CDR3 region: CASSQGRWTGDTEAFF. The CDR3, as DNA: TGTGCCAGCAGCCAAGGGAGATGGACAGGGGACACTGAAGCTTTCTTT.

The V call is TRBV18, the J call TRBJ2-2; the D gene is possibly TRBD1 (6 bases). V was shortened by 3 bases and J by 1 base, with 6 bases between the two germline ends. The germline V gene encodes CDR1 KGHSH and CDR2 LQKENI. The CDR3 has 14 amino acids. The CDR3 bases are TGTGCCAGCTCACCGACAGGGAACACCGGGGAGCTGTTTTTT. Translating it yields CASSPTGNTGELFF.

CDR3 sequence (DNA): TGTGCCAGCAGCTTGGGCGGGGGTAACATTCAGTACTTC. Translation: CASSLGGGNIQYF. The rearrangement links TRBV5-5 to TRBJ2-4, with TRBD2 matching 7 bases. V lost 0 bases and J lost 7; bases outside the gene matches: 1. CDR1 and CDR2 from the germline V gene are SGHKS and YYEKEE (reference sequence). CDR3 length equals 13 residues.

The V call is TRBV4-2, the J call TRBJ2-2, with 9 bases identical to TRBD2. Per germline, CDR1 LGHNA and CDR2 YNFKEQ. J lost 1 base, V lost 4 bases, and 4 bases had no gene match. CDR3 length: 16 amino acids. The CDR3 coding sequence is TGTGCCAGCAGCCCCTTAGCGGGAGAGAACACCGGGGAGCTGTTTTTT. It codes for CASSPLAGENTGELFF.

The chain joins TRBV7-2 to TRBJ1-1, with 7 positions matching TRBD1. The V gene end was trimmed by 8 bases and the J gene end by 1 base; junction bases not matched to a gene: 7. Germline CDR1 is SGHTA and CDR2 is FQGNSA. The CDR3 totals 14 residues. The CDR3 region has the DNA TGTGCCAGCGGCCTATGGACAGGGAACACTGAAGCTTTCTTT. Residues: CASGLWTGNTEAFF.

The chain employs TRBV27 and TRBJ1-1, with TRBD1 as a possible D gene (6 bases). Trimming left V 4 bases short and J 8 bases short, with 17 bases between. This CDR3 has 14 residues. Germline CDR1 and CDR2: MNHEY and SMNVEV (reference sequence). CDR3 protein: CASSWSRFGTEAFF. The CDR3, as DNA: TGTGCCAGCAGTTGGAGCCGGTTCGGGACAGAAGCTTTCTTT.

The V gene is TRBV12-3 or TRBV12-4, the J gene TRBJ1-1; the match to TRBD1 covers 7 bases. V trimming: 3 bases; J trimming: 4 bases; junction bases outside the gene matches: 2. This CDR3 is 13 amino acids long. Written as DNA, the CDR3 is TGTGCCAGCAGTTTTCCAGGGGGCACTGAAGCTTTCTTT. Translation gives CASSFPGGTEAFF.

The V and J genes are TRBV19 and TRBJ1-1; 7 positions agree with TRBD1. Germline V CDR1 and CDR2: LNHDA, SQIVND (reference sequence). This CDR3 has 16 residues. J lost 0 bases, V lost 2 bases, and 6 bases had no gene match. DNA for the CDR3: TGTGCCAGTAGTATAATGGGACAGCCCATGAACACTGAAGCTTTCTTT. Protein product: CASSIMGQPMNTEAFF.

V gene TRBV28 combines with J gene TRBJ1-2; 7 positions agree with TRBD1. V trimming: 5 bases; J trimming: 8 bases; junction bases outside the gene matches: 5. CDR1 and CDR2 from the germline V gene are MDHEN and SYDVKM. The CDR3 is made up of 12 amino acids. The CDR3: CASSDRVVGYTF. As DNA, the CDR3 is TGTGCCAGCAGTGACAGGGTTGTAGGCTACACCTTC.

The CDR3: CASSRTGKNTEAFF. For the CDR3, the DNA is TGTGCCAGCAGTCGGACAGGAAAGAACACTGAAGCTTTCTTT. This sequence joins TRBV5-5 and TRBJ1-1; TRBD1 matches 7 bases. The CDR3 spans 14 residues. The V gene's germline CDR1 is SGHKS and CDR2 YYEKEE (reference sequence). The J segment lost 1 base and the V segment lost 5 bases, leaving 5 bases of the junction unmatched.

The chain couples TRBV28 to TRBJ1-1, with D maybe TRBD1 (6 bases). V lost 5 bases to trimming and J lost 3 bases, with 22 bases between them. Germline CDR1 is MDHEN and CDR2 is SYDVKM. This CDR3 spans 17 amino acids. Here the CDR3 reads CASSLSGTPSSDTEAFF. CDR3 sequence (DNA): TGTGCCAGCAGTCTATCCGGGACACCCTCTTCGGACACTGAAGCTTTCTTT.

V is TRBV28 and J is TRBJ1-3; D is uncertain. This CDR3 contains 15 residues. V gave up 6 bases and J gave up 4 bases, with 16 bases separating them. Germline V gives CDR1 MDHEN, CDR2 SYDVKM. The CDR3 nucleotides read TGTGCCAGCAGGTACCTGGCGGCGGGGGGAAACACCATATATTTT. The encoded protein is CASRYLAAGGNTIYF.

This CDR3 is CASSLFSINNYNEQFF. As DNA, the CDR3 is TGTGCCAGCAGCTTATTCTCAATAAACAACTACAATGAGCAGTTCTTC. V gene TRBV7-2 combines with J gene TRBJ2-1; D is undetermined. The V and J ends lost 2 bases and 3 bases respectively, with 14 bases between them. The CDR3 extends over 16 amino acids. Germline V gene sequence: CDR1 SGHTA, CDR2 FQGNSA.